A single sample gave rise to the 21 T cell receptor beta chains below, sequenced in a study of blood T cell repertoires in COVID-19. Using immunoSEQ multiplex PCR, the repertoire was profiled, and TCRdb retains in-frame clones only, with some absent. This sample has about 210,000 clones, with approximately 83% found just once. Sequenced: peripheral blood. Receptors originate from a woman aged 40 to 55 with active or convalescent COVID-19.

V and J are TRBV5-1 and TRBJ1-3; 10 bases are shared with TRBD1. Germline V CDR1 and CDR2: SGHRS, YFSETQ. Trimming removed 4 bases from V and 4 bases from J; junction bases left unmatched: 5. The CDR3 spans 15 residues. The CDR3 spells CASSPGQGDGNTIYF. The CDR3 region has the DNA TGCGCCAGCAGCCCCGGACAGGGGGACGGAAACACCATATATTTT. Variable domain in full (rest from reference TRBV5-1 and TRBJ1-3): KAGVTQTPRYLIKTRGQQVTLSCSPISGHRSVSWYQQTPGQGLQFLFEYFSETQRNKGNFPGRFSGRQFSNSRSEMNVSTLELGDSALYLCASSPGQGDGNTIYFGEGSWLTVV.

The chain couples TRBV7-2 to TRBJ2-7; TRBD1 might be the D (6 bases). Germline V gives CDR1 SGHTA, CDR2 FQGNSA. The CDR3 extends over 15 amino acids. Trimming pared 1 base from V and 4 bases from J, leaving 14 bases between. CDR3 sequence (DNA): TGTGCCAGCAGCTTAGGAGGGGGAGTAAATTACGAGCAGTACTTC. It is translated as CASSLGGGVNYEQYF.

This chain joins TRBV3-1 (or the pseudogene TRBV3-2) and TRBJ1-1, with D perhaps TRBD1 (6 bases). The CDR3 contains 14 residues. V was cut by 4 bases and J by 0 bases, with 9 bases left in between. In germline, CDR1 is LGHDT, CDR2 YNNKEL (reference sequence). The CDR3 sequence: CASSRGTLNTEAFF. DNA for the CDR3: TGTGCCAGCAGCCGAGGGACACTGAACACTGAAGCTTTCTTT.

The V gene is TRBV11-3, the J gene TRBJ1-1, with D unresolved. The CDR3 sequence is 15 residues long. Trimming stripped 1 base from V and 3 bases from J, with 12 bases between. Germline V gene lookup returns CDR1 SGHNT and CDR2 YENEEA. The CDR3 sequence is CASSLVRVRDTEAFF. The DNA for the CDR3 is TGTGCCAGCAGCTTAGTTCGGGTGAGGGACACTGAAGCTTTCTTT.

This clone was counted once. The rearrangement joins TRBV24-1 to TRBJ2-2, with a weak D call TRBD1 (6 bases). The CDR3 is made up of 16 amino acids. Germline V gives CDR1 KGHDR, CDR2 SFDVKD. V lost 3 bases to trimming and J lost 0 bases, with 10 bases between them. DNA for the CDR3: TGTGCCACCAGTGATCCCTGGGGGCCGAACACCGGGGAGCTGTTTTTT. It yields the protein CATSDPWGPNTGELFF.

The chain carries TRBV12-5 and TRBJ2-3; D is uncertain. V was shortened by 4 bases and J by 5 bases, with 10 bases between the two germline ends. CDR1 and CDR2 (germline): LGHNT, FRNRAP. CDR3 length: 13 amino acids. The CDR3 protein is CASGSGGGDTQYF. The CDR3 region has the DNA TGTGCTAGTGGTTCCGGCGGTGGAGATACGCAGTATTTT.

The V gene is TRBV9, the J gene TRBJ2-1, with a tentative D call TRBD1 (5 bases). The CDR3 covers 13 residues. Germline-derived CDR1 and CDR2 are SGDLS and YYNGEE. V gave up 0 bases and J gave up 11 bases, with 12 bases separating them. The CDR3 here is CASSVVGALQQFF. Written as DNA, the CDR3 is TGTGCCAGCAGCGTAGTAGGGGCACTCCAGCAGTTCTTC.

This clone was seen only once. The chain uses TRBV2 and TRBJ2-3; weak D call: TRBD2 (6 bases). The germline V gene has CDR1 SNHLY and CDR2 FYNNEI. V was clipped by 7 bases and J by 2 bases, with 16 bases between them. CDR3 length: 15 residues. The CDR3 DNA reads TGTGCCAGCATGGGGCTAGCGATTCCCACAGATACGCAGTATTTT. Translating it yields CASMGLAIPTDTQYF.

This chain uses TRBV6-5 with TRBJ2-3; a weak D match, TRBD1 (6 bases). Germline CDR1 is MNHEY and CDR2 is SVGAGI. V lost 4 bases and J 4 bases, leaving 12 bases between the germline ends. The length of the CDR3 is 14 residues. CDR3 nucleotide sequence: TGTGCCAGCAGTTCAACAGGGCGCGCAGATACGCAGTATTTT. This sequence encodes CASSSTGRADTQYF.

The chain employs TRBV7-8 and TRBJ1-3; no clear D. In germline, CDR1 is SGHVS, CDR2 FQNEAQ. The CDR3 has 12 residues. V lost 6 bases and J lost 4, with 7 bases in between. The CDR3 sequence is CASRNQGNTIYF. CDR3 nucleotides: TGTGCCAGCAGAAACCAGGGAAACACCATATATTTT.

The J gene is TRBJ1-4, the V gene TRBV28, with 10 bases fitting TRBD1. After removal of 7 bases from V and 8 bases from J, the junction contained 10 bases not matched to a gene. The length of the CDR3 is 15 residues. Per germline, CDR1 MDHEN and CDR2 SYDVKM. The CDR3 sequence is CASTSVGTGEEKLFF. The DNA for the CDR3 is TGTGCCAGCACCTCGGTTGGGACAGGGGAAGAAAAACTGTTTTTT.

The chain links TRBV30 to TRBJ1-4, with 7 positions matching TRBD1. V was pared by 0 bases and J by 7 bases, with 17 bases of the junction left unmatched. CDR1 and CDR2 from the germline V gene are GTSNPN and SVGIG (reference sequence). The CDR3 sequence is 18 residues long. CDR3 nucleotide sequence: TGTGCCTGGAGTGTACAGGGGTCCTGGGGCGTAGGGGGTGAAAAACTGTTTTTT. Translation gives CAWSVQGSWGVGGEKLFF.

The genes are TRBV15 and TRBJ1-2, with TRBD1 matching over 7 bases. V was clipped by 10 bases and J by 8 bases; unmatched bases: 13. Germline assignment: CDR1 LNHNV and CDR2 YYDKDF (reference sequence). CDR3 size: 13 residues. DNA of the CDR3: TGTGCCAGTTCCCGGGACAGAGGCTTGGGCTACACCTTC. It encodes CASSRDRGLGYTF. The whole variable domain, remainder taken from reference TRBV15 and TRBJ1-2, is DAMVIQNPRYQVTQFGKPVTLSCSQTLNHNVMYWYQQKSSQAPKLLFHYYDKDFNNEADTPDNFQSRRPNTSFCFLDIRSPGLGDTAMYLCASSRDRGLGYTFGSGTRLTVV.

V usage is TRBV19 and J usage is TRBJ1-1, with 10 bases fitting TRBD1. CDR1 is LNHDA and CDR2 is SQIVND in the germline V gene (reference sequence). The CDR3 covers 16 residues. V trimming: 6 bases; J trimming: 6 bases; junction bases outside the gene matches: 13. This CDR3 reads CASSFPGQGTGSEAFF. The DNA of the CDR3 is TGTGCCAGTAGCTTTCCGGGACAGGGGACTGGTTCTGAAGCTTTCTTT.

V gene TRBV27 combines with J gene TRBJ1-4; weak D call: TRBD1 (5 bases). Germline lookup yields CDR1 MNHEY and CDR2 SMNVEV (reference sequence). The CDR3 consists of 14 residues. V lost 3 bases, J lost 8 bases, and 13 bases lay in between. CDR3 sequence: CASSFGGAEEKLFF. The CDR3 nucleotides are TGTGCCAGCAGTTTCGGCGGGGCTGAGGAAAAACTGTTTTTT.

This clone was picked up one time. CDR3 residues: CASSFTGYENTIYF. DNA for the CDR3: TGTGCCAGCAGCTTCACAGGGTACGAAAACACCATATATTTT. This chain links TRBV5-5 with TRBJ1-3; D perhaps matches TRBD1 (6 bases). V gave up 2 bases and J gave up 6 bases, with 12 bases separating them. Germline CDR1 reads SGHKS; CDR2 reads YYEKEE (reference sequence). The CDR3 runs 14 residues.

This clone showed up just once. The genes are TRBV7-8 and TRBJ2-7, with 8 bases that match TRBD1. Germline loops: CDR1 SGHVS, CDR2 FQNEAQ. V shed 4 bases, J shed 3 bases, and the junction held 5 bases outside the gene matches. The CDR3 sequence is 14 residues long. CDR3 protein: CASSSRGPGYEQYF. CDR3 nucleotide sequence: TGTGCCAGCAGCTCCAGGGGGCCGGGCTACGAGCAGTACTTC.

This clone occurred a few times. This chain connects TRBV7-8 to TRBJ1-2; D not resolved. In germline, CDR1 is SGHVS, CDR2 FQNEAQ. The CDR3 loop spans 16 amino acids. Between the trimmed V and J ends, which lost 2 bases and 2 bases, there was a span of 15 bases. The CDR3 DNA sequence: TGTGCCAGCAGCTTACGTTTGGATAGCTGGAACTATGGCTACACCTTC. Amino acids: CASSLRLDSWNYGYTF.

The chain's CDR3 is CASSPRTELYTEAFF. Written as DNA, the CDR3 is TGTGCCAGCAGCCCACGGACAGAGCTCTACACTGAAGCTTTCTTT. The rearrangement uses TRBV11-3 and TRBJ1-1; D possibly corresponds to TRBD1 (6 bases). Trimming left V 5 bases short and J 3 bases short, with 16 bases between. The CDR3 totals 15 residues. The germline V gene has CDR1 SGHNT and CDR2 YENEEA.

This rearrangement joins TRBV6-5 to TRBJ2-7; TRBD1 matches 9 bases. This CDR3 has 14 amino acids. Germline V gene sequence: CDR1 MNHEY, CDR2 SVGAGI. V dropped 0 bases and J dropped 6; count of bases not matched to a gene: 3. The CDR3 DNA reads as TGTGCCAGCAGTTACTCAACAGGGGGCCGCGAGCAGTACTTC. The encoded protein is CASSYSTGGREQYF.

A few counts support this clone. The chain recombines TRBV9 with TRBJ2-6; D gene unclear. The CDR3 consists of 14 residues. Germline loops: CDR1 SGDLS, CDR2 YYNGEE. V was cut by 4 bases and J by 4 bases, with 9 bases left in between. The CDR3: CASSQNVGANVLTF. The CDR3 nucleotides are TGTGCCAGCAGCCAGAACGTGGGGGCCAACGTCCTGACTTTC. The variable domain in full, completed from reference TRBV9 and TRBJ2-6, reads DSGVTQTPKHLITATGQRVTLRCSPRSGDLSVYWYQQSLDQGLQFLIQYYNGEERAKGNILERFSAQQFPDLHSELNLSSLELGDSALYFCASSQNVGANVLTFGAGSRLTVL.